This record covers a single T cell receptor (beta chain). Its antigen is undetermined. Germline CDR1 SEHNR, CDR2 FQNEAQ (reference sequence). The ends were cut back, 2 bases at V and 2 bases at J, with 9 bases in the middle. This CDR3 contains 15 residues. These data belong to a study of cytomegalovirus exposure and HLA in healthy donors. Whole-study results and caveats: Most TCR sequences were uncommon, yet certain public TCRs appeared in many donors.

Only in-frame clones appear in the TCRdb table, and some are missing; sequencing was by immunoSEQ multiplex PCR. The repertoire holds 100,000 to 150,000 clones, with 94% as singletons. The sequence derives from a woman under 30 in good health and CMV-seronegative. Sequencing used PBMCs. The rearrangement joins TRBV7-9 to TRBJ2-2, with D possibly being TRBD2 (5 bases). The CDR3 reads CASSLQRSNTGELFF. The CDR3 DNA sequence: TGTGCCAGCAGCTTACAGCGGTCTAACACCGGGGAGCTGTTTTTT.